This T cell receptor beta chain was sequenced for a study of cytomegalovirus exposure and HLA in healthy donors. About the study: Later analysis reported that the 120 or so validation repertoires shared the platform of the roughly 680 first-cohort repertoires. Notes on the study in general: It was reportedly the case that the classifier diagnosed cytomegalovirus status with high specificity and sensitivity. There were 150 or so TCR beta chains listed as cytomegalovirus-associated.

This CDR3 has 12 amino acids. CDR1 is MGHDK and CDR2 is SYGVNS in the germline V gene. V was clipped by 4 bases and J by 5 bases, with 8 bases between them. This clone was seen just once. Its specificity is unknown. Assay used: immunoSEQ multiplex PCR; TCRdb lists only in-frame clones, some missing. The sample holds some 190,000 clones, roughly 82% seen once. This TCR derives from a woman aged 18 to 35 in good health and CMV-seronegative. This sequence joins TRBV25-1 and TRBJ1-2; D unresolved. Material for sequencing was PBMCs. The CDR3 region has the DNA TGTGCCAGCAGTGGAACGAGATATGGCTACACCTTC. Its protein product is CASSGTRYGYTF.